This TCR beta chain was sequenced during a study of cytotoxic CD8 clonotypes in ibrutinib-treated CLL. CDR3 length: 16 amino acids. V trimming: 7 bases; J trimming: 7 bases; junction bases outside the gene matches: 10. The germline CDR1 and CDR2 sequences are LNHDA and SQIVND (reference sequence). Here immunoSEQ multiplex PCR was the method, and the copy in TCRdb shows in-frame clones only, minus some. The data show 40,000 or so clones, 60% to 75% seen once. The material was PBMCs, obtained after 12 months of ibrutinib treatment. This clonotype originated in a human donor with chronic lymphocytic leukemia. The chain recombines TRBV19 with TRBJ2-1; the match to TRBD2 covers 13 bases. CDR3 amino acids: CASTPTSGRTKNEQFF. As DNA, the CDR3 is TGTGCCAGTACTCCGACTAGCGGGAGGACCAAGAATGAGCAGTTCTTC.